This paragraph covers one T cell receptor (beta chain) sequence. The data were taken from a study of blood T cell repertoires in COVID-19. The CDR3 consists of 13 residues. The V and J ends lost 6 bases and 0 bases respectively, with 6 bases between them. Germline V lookup: CDR1 LNHDA, CDR2 SQIVND (reference sequence). Using immunoSEQ multiplex PCR, the repertoire was profiled, and TCRdb retains in-frame clones only, with some absent. Here the sample spans about 56,000 clones, 70% to 90% being singletons. The sample taken for sequencing was peripheral blood. V and J are TRBV19 and TRBJ1-5; the D gene is possibly TRBD1 (6 bases). The TCR originated in a human donor in a cohort sampled during active COVID-19. CDR3 region: CASRGASNQPQHF. In DNA, the CDR3 is TGTGCCAGTAGGGGGGCTAGCAATCAGCCCCAGCATTTT.